This T cell receptor beta chain originates from a study of lymphopenia after photon versus proton radiotherapy (dated by TCRdb to about 2019). Turning to the overall study: In patients with gastrointestinal tumors who developed high-grade lymphopenia, the study compared the immunological effects of photon radiation therapy with those of proton radiation therapy. The 20 patients in the cohort had gastrointestinal tumors, were treated with either photon or proton therapy, and subsequently developed lymphopenia. The goal of the study was to characterize the differences between the two radiation modalities in how they affect the immune system. General findings and caveats noted by the study authors: Across the cohort, an inverse correlation was found between a larger post-nadir drop in TCR diversity and overall survival time among patients who died. The survival association was assessed only in patients who died, and better survival with proton therapy was presented by the authors as a possibility rather than a demonstrated result. Proton-treated patients stayed relatively stable during treatment, while photon-treated patients lost naive T cells and TCR diversity and gained effector/memory populations. After the lymphocyte count nadir, repertoires from photon-treated patients showed oligoclonal expansion, particularly of CD8+ Temra cells, and this expansion drove the decline in diversity.

V lost 9 bases and J lost 4 bases; the stretch between them is 7 bases long. The CDR3 numbers 11 residues from cysteine through phenylalanine. Here the CDR3 DNA is all that survives: 33 bases in frame from base 1. The germline V gene (reference sequence) yields LNHDA for CDR1 and SQIVND for CDR2. As regards this clone: No cognate antigen has been identified for it. The record has no base qualities; no much larger clone is one base away.

Library preparation employed the immunoSEQ multiplex PCR assay. Alongside multiparametric flow cytometry, deep sequencing of rearranged TCR beta loci was used to profile the T cell repertoires. In TCRdb, the immuneACCESS table is reduced to in-frame sequences with V and J assigned. These tables do not hold every clone; where another copy was compared, an unresolved V gene accounts for under half, and the others remain unexplained. The sample has tens of thousands of clones on record, roughly 87% of them singletons. The top ten constitute about 53% of the sample. The TCR sequence derives from a woman aged 60 to 75 with cholangiocarcinoma. Some clones in this sample may be carry-over from other donors' samples. The chain is encoded by TRBV19 joined to TRBJ2-1; no D gene can be assigned with confidence. Sequencing used peripheral blood, obtained from a patient treated with proton-based radiotherapy. The sequenced DNA: TGTGCCAGCTTAGAGTACAATGAGCAGTTCTTC. Its protein reads: CASLEYNEQFF. Where the CDR3 stops, the reference TRBV19 and TRBJ2-1 genes take over; the full variable domain is DGGITQSPKYLFRKEGQNVTLSCEQNLNHDAMYWYRQDPGQGLRLIYYSQIVNDFQKGDIAEGYSVSREKKESFPLTVTSAQKNPTAFYLCASLEYNEQFFGPGTRLTVL.